This is a list of T cell receptor beta chains from one sample in a study of PD-1 blockade in mismatch repair-deficient tumors. These receptors are not linked to any known antigen. Clones were read by immunoSEQ multiplex PCR, and TCRdb kept only the in-frame ones, dropping some. The data hold fewer than 16,000 clones, with more than 80% observed a single time. The sequenced sample was cells cultured in vitro, obtained from a patient treated with pembrolizumab. These receptors were collected from an adult with mismatch repair-deficient cancer. Each CDR3 is given with its conserved first and last residue. D genes are given only for firm matches.

J gene: TRBJ1-1; V gene: TRBV9; D gene: .; CDR3 length: 13; CDR3 DNA: TGTGCCAGCAGCGTAGGGCTTTACACTGAAGCTTTCTTT; CDR3 protein: CASSVGLYTEAFF
J gene: TRBJ2-5; V gene: TRBV2; D gene: TRBD2; CDR3 length: 13; CDR3 DNA: TGTGCCAGGGGGGGGTGGCAGCAAGAGACCCAGTACTTC; CDR3 protein: CARGGWQQETQYF
J gene: TRBJ1-2; V gene: TRBV5-1; D gene: TRBD1; CDR3 length: 14; CDR3 DNA: TGCGCCAGCAGCTTGGACAGGGGGCACTATGGCTACACCTTC; CDR3 protein: CASSLDRGHYGYTF
J gene: TRBJ2-1; V gene: TRBV19; D gene: .; CDR3 length: 15; CDR3 DNA: TGTGCCAGTAGTGATGACCGGAGCTCCTACAATGAGCAGTTCTTC; CDR3 protein: CASSDDRSSYNEQFF
J gene: TRBJ1-5; V gene: TRBV28; D gene: .; CDR3 length: 14; CDR3 DNA: TGTGCCAGCAGCCGAGACAGCGGGAGGTCGCCCCAGCATTTT; CDR3 protein: CASSRDSGRSPQHF
J gene: TRBJ2-1; V gene: TRBV5-4; D gene: TRBD2; CDR3 length: 16; CDR3 DNA: TGTGCCAGCAGTGCGGGGGGGGCCAGCTCCTACAATGAGCAGTTCTTC; CDR3 protein: CASSAGGASSYNEQFF
J gene: TRBJ1-2; V gene: TRBV28; D gene: .; CDR3 length: 14; CDR3 DNA: TGTGCCAGCAGGGAACAGGGATTAGGTTATGGCTACACCTTC; CDR3 protein: CASREQGLGYGYTF
J gene: TRBJ2-3; V gene: TRBV5-4; D gene: TRBD2; CDR3 length: 16; CDR3 DNA: TGTGCCAGCAGCTTGGGGGGAGCGGGATTCACAGATACGCAGTATTTT; CDR3 protein: CASSLGGAGFTDTQYF
J gene: TRBJ1-1; V gene: TRBV5-1; D gene: TRBD1; CDR3 length: 14; CDR3 DNA: TGCGCCAGCAGCACGGGACAGGGGTTCACTGAAGCTTTCTTT; CDR3 protein: CASSTGQGFTEAFF
J gene: TRBJ2-7; V gene: TRBV4-1; D gene: TRBD1; CDR3 length: 15; CDR3 DNA: TGCGCCAGCAGCCAACGACAGGGAGCCAACAACGAGCAGTACTTC; CDR3 protein: CASSQRQGANNEQYF
J gene: TRBJ2-7; V gene: TRBV2; D gene: .; CDR3 length: 15; CDR3 DNA: TGTGCCAGCAGTGCGCAGGGGCGAGGACCCTACGAGCAGTACTTC; CDR3 protein: CASSAQGRGPYEQYF
J gene: TRBJ2-5; V gene: TRBV6-1; D gene: .; CDR3 length: 14; CDR3 DNA: TGTGCCAGCAATGGGGACGTCAGCTATCAGACCCAGTACTTC; CDR3 protein: CASNGDVSYQTQYF
J gene: TRBJ2-1; V gene: TRBV5-1; D gene: .; CDR3 length: 15; CDR3 DNA: TGCGCCAGCAGCCCGGACGGCTCAGCCTACAATGAGCAGTTCTTC; CDR3 protein: CASSPDGSAYNEQFF
J gene: TRBJ2-1; V gene: TRBV11-3; D gene: TRBD2; CDR3 length: 15; CDR3 DNA: TGTGCCAGCAGCTCCCAAGGACTAGCGGGAGATGAGCAGTTCTTC; CDR3 protein: CASSSQGLAGDEQFF
J gene: TRBJ2-1; V gene: TRBV6-1; D gene: TRBD2; CDR3 length: 13; CDR3 DNA: TGTGCCAGCAGGTCCTCTAGCGGGAGATGGCAGTTCTTC; CDR3 protein: CASRSSSGRWQFF